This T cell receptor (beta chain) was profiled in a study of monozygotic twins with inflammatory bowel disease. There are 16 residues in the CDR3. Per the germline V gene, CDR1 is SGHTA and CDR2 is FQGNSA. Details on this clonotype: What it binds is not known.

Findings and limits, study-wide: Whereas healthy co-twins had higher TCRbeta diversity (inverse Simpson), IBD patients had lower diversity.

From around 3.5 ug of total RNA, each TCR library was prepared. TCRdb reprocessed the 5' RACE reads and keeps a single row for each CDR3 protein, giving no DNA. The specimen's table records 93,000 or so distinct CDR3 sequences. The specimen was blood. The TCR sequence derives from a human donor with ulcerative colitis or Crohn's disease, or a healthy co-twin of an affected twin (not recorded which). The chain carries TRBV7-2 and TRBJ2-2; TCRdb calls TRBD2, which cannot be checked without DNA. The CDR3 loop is CASSLEPLAGAGELFF.